A selection of T cell receptor beta chains follows, all from one sample in a study of T-cell memory formation after mild COVID-19. TCRdb reanalysed the 5' RACE reads using MiXCR and keeps one entry per CDR3 protein. The sample has roughly 480,000 distinct CDR3 sequences, roughly 25% seen once. The sequencing sample was made of PBMCs or a T cell subset sorted from them (not recorded which). The receptors originated from an adult woman who had mild COVID-19 (a few samples of this study predate the infection). Cell type and time point are not known. The CDR3 runs from the conserved cysteine through the conserved F or W.

TRBJ1-4	TRBV2	CASRSTPGAGEKLFF
TRBJ1-1	TRBV4-2	CASSQVVGWHTEAFF
TRBJ1-3	TRBV12-3/TRBV12-4	CASRYSGNTIYF
TRBJ1-2	TRBV5-1	CASSVPDRGNGYTF
TRBJ1-2	TRBV15	CATSRDGGGYGYTF
TRBJ2-5	TRBV5-1	CASNALAGRQETQYF
TRBJ2-7	TRBV2	CASSDKLDGYEQYF
TRBJ2-7	TRBV7-2	CASSQTQGSSYEQYF
TRBJ2-3	TRBV5-1	CASSPGQSQDTQYF
TRBJ1-1	TRBV20-1	CSARDRWHNTEAFF
TRBJ2-1	TRBV7-9	CASSSMRTSGRENEQFF
TRBJ2-3	TRBV5-1	CASSSLGSAGALSTDTQYF
TRBJ1-2	TRBV27	CASSLTDRGRGDYGYTF
TRBJ2-3	TRBV7-9	CASSSAPGTGRGTDTQYF
TRBJ2-7	TRBV7-9	CASSRQGTGEQYF
TRBJ2-1	TRBV5-1	CASSNRDRGHNEQFF
TRBJ2-6	TRBV18	CASSRDGTNSGANVLTF
TRBJ2-3	TRBV15	CATSRDIITDTQYF
TRBJ2-5	TRBV5-1	CASSLVGASGQETQYF
TRBJ2-7	TRBV9	CASSVADRGVEQYF
TRBJ1-1	TRBV19	CASRRTGRPEAFF
TRBJ2-3	TRBV7-9	CASSLEGPTDTQYF
TRBJ2-7	TRBV5-1	CASSTTGVDEQYF
TRBJ2-1	TRBV6-1	CASSVTSGSHEQFF
TRBJ2-3	TRBV20-1	CSARGPGTSAGWGDTQYF
TRBJ2-1	TRBV30	CAWSVLRGQGFDNEQFF
TRBJ2-3	TRBV24-1	CATSDPRERTDTQYF
TRBJ2-1	TRBV7-2	CASSPIRGVLDNEQFF
TRBJ2-7	TRBV20-1	CSARDLHEQYF
TRBJ1-1	TRBV5-1	CASSLSSSDRAFF
TRBJ2-7	TRBV3-1	CASSQGRSYEQYF
TRBJ2-2	TRBV6-4	CASSDSDTGELFF
TRBJ1-1	TRBV10-3	CAISGGNTEAFF
TRBJ1-2	TRBV20-1	CSARTAGYTF
TRBJ1-4	TRBV25-1	CASSDGQGANEKLFF
TRBJ2-1	TRBV5-8	CASSPEIASGNEQFF
TRBJ1-2	TRBV4-1	CASSQTGTGLNYGYTF
TRBJ2-3	TRBV5-1	CASSLSASGATDTQYF
TRBJ2-7	TRBV14	CASSPRLAGGNEQYF
TRBJ1-1	TRBV30	CAWSGTARLAEAFF
TRBJ2-1	TRBV29-1	CSVEGPAGGSYNEQFF
TRBJ2-7	TRBV5-1	CASSLEGGGRSEQYF
TRBJ2-3	TRBV7-2	CASSLGTSEKVYF
TRBJ1-2	TRBV4-2	CASSQGGSYGYTF
TRBJ1-3	TRBV30	CAWSKQGAAGNTIYF
TRBJ2-7	TRBV5-1	CASSLAEGRIYEQYF
TRBJ2-3	TRBV9	CASGGHTQYF
TRBJ2-1	TRBV6-6	CASSYGLSYNEQFF
TRBJ2-3	TRBV5-6	CASSLALDEPDTQYF
TRBJ2-7	TRBV24-1	CATSEAGTGSYEQYF
TRBJ2-7	TRBV7-9	CASSLADPREQYF
TRBJ2-5	TRBV7-2	CASSFVTGGPGKTQYF
TRBJ2-7	TRBV5-1	CASSTWDTAYEQYF